This T cell receptor beta chain comes out of a study of blood T cell repertoires in COVID-19. On the study more broadly: PBMCs, B-cell-depleted T cells, or T cells were the source of the cDNA or gDNA that made up the material.

CDR1 is MRHNA and CDR2 is SNTAGT in the germline V gene. The CDR3 has 15 amino acids. V dropped 4 bases and J dropped 2 bases, with 12 bases sitting between them. Under the authors' procedure: By means of reference gene primer amplification, nucleated cell counts were estimated. Method: immunoSEQ multiplex PCR; TCRdb's copy keeps in-frame clones and lacks some. The V and J calls and the clone size are those of that table, but D and trimming were determined from the DNA. The sample lists tens of thousands of clones, around 84% occurring once. This chain joins TRBV6-4 and TRBJ1-5, with D tentatively TRBD1 (6 bases). This TCR derives from a human donor in a cohort sampled during active COVID-19. Material: peripheral blood. CDR3 in amino acids: CASSVQGTGNQPQHF. The DNA of the CDR3 is TGTGCCAGCAGTGTACAGGGTACCGGCAATCAGCCCCAGCATTTT.